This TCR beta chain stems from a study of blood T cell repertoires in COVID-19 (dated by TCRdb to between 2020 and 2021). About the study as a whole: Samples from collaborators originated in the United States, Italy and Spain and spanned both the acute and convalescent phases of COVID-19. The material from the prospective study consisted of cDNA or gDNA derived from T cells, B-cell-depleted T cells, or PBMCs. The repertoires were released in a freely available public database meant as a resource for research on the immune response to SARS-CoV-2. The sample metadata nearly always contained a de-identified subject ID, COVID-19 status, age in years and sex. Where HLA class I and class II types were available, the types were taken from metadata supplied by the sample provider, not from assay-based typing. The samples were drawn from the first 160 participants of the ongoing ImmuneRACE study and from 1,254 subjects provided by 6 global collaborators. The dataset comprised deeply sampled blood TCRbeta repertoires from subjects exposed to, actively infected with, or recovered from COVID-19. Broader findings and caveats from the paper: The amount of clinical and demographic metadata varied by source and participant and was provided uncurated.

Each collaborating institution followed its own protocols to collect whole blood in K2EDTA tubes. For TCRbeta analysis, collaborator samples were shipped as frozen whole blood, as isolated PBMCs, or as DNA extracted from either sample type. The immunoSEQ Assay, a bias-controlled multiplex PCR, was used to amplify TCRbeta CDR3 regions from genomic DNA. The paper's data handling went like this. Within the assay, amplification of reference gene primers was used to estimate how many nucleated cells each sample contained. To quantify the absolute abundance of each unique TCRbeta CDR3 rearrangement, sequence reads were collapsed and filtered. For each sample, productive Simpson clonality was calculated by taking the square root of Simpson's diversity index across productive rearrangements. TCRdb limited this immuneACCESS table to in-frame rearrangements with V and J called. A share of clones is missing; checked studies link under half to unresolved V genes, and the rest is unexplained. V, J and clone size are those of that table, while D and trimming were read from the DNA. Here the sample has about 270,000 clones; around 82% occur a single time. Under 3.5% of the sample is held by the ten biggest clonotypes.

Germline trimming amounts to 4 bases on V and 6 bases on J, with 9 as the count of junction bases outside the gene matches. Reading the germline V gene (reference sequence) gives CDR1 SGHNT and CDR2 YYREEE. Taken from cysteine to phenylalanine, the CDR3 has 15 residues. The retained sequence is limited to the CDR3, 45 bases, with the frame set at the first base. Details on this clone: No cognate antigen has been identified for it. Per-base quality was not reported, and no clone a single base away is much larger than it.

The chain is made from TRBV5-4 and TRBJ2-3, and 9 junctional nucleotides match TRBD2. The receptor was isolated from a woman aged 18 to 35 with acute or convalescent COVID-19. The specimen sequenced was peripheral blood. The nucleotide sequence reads TGTGCCAGCAGCACAGCGGGAGGCGATTGGGATACGCAGTATTTT. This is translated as CASSTAGGDWDTQYF.